Sequencing of this T cell receptor (beta chain) was carried out in a study of T cells expressing NK-cell markers. Germline-derived CDR1 and CDR2 are MGHRA and YSYEKL. The CDR3 is made up of 14 amino acids. After re-calling the 5' RACE reads, TCRdb lists one entry per CDR3 protein, DNA absent. The table for this sample gives about 390,000 distinct CDR3 sequences. The chain recombines TRBV4-1 with TRBJ1-5. This TCR was recovered from a woman aged 45-59 years in good health. Source material: blood T cells: a sorted CD56 or NKG2C T cell subset, CD4+ or CD8+ T cells, or bulk PBMC T cells (not recorded which). The CDR3 sequence: CASSPLLVGQPQHF.